The 31 T cell receptor beta chains below come from one sample, sequenced in a study of OX40 agonist ivuxolimab in advanced cancers. Measured with immunoSEQ multiplex PCR; TCRdb has only the in-frame clones, and not every one. The table lists about 71,000 clones, about 81% of them singletons. This sample comprised CD4+ or CD8+ T cells sorted from blood, obtained in a trial of the OX40 agonist ivuxolimab. The receptors originated from an adult with an advanced solid tumor such as melanoma, head and neck, liver or kidney cancer.

The chain uses TRBV11-3 and TRBJ2-2; D gene ambiguous. CDR3 length: 14 amino acids. Looked up from germline, CDR1 is SGHNT and CDR2 is YENEEA. V lost 1 base and J lost 3, with 6 bases in between. CDR3 DNA: TGTGCCAGCAGCTTAGCCTACGACACCGGGGAGCTGTTTTTT. Translating gives CASSLAYDTGELFF.

In this sample, this clone turned up a few times. The gene calls are TRBV19 and TRBJ1-2; D call uncertain. Germline loops: CDR1 LNHDA, CDR2 SQIVND (reference sequence). The V end lost 6 bases, the J end lost 4 bases, and 12 bases lay between the germline ends. CDR3 length equals 13 residues. DNA for the CDR3: TGTGCCAGTAGCACCAGACCATTCTATGGCTACACCTTC. This translates into CASSTRPFYGYTF.

The chain joins TRBV7-8 to TRBJ2-1; the match to TRBD2 covers 7 bases. This CDR3 region has 15 residues. CDR1 is SGHVS and CDR2 is FQNEAQ in the germline V gene. Trimming took 5 bases from V and 4 from J; bases not matched to a gene: 8. The DNA for the CDR3 is TGTGCCAGCAGCCAAGGTGGGGGGGTTTACAATGAGCAGTTCTTC. The encoded protein is CASSQGGGVYNEQFF.

The chain is built from TRBV2 and TRBJ2-2, with 8 bases identical to TRBD2. Looked up from germline, CDR1 is SNHLY and CDR2 is FYNNEI. Germline trimming cut 6 bases from V and 3 bases from J; bases unmatched to any gene: 9. The CDR3 sequence is 16 residues long. The CDR3 nucleotides read TGTGCCAGCAGCCCCCCGGGGGGGTCGGACACCGGGGAGCTGTTTTTT. It specifies CASSPPGGSDTGELFF.

CDR3 in DNA: TGTGCCAGCAGCCTCTCCTACGAGCAGTACTTC. Amino acids: CASSLSYEQYF. V gene TRBV7-9 combines with J gene TRBJ2-7, with D uncertain. Germline V gene sequence: CDR1 SEHNR, CDR2 FQNEAQ (reference sequence). The CDR3 sequence is 11 residues long. Trimming took off 5 bases at V and 0 bases at J, with 2 bases between the two ends.

The CDR3 loop reads CASTTPGVSGNTIYF. The CDR3 DNA follows: TGTGCCAGCACCACCCCGGGCGTTTCTGGAAACACCATATATTTT. V usage is TRBV5-6 and J usage is TRBJ1-3; D gene unclear. Germline V lookup: CDR1 SGHDT, CDR2 YYEEEE. The CDR3 extends over 15 amino acids. Trimming shortened V by 6 bases and J by 1 base, and 14 bases separated the two germline ends.

V usage is TRBV5-1 and J usage is TRBJ1-2; D ambiguous. V was trimmed by 4 bases and J by 4 bases, leaving 17 bases between them. The CDR3 sequence is 15 residues long. Looked up from germline, CDR1 is SGHRS and CDR2 is YFSETQ. The CDR3, as DNA: TGCGCCAGCAGCCGCCCGGATCCACTCCTCTATGGCTACACCTTC. Translation gives CASSRPDPLLYGYTF.

There are many counts of this clone. The chain recombines TRBV9 with TRBJ1-2; no firm D call. The CDR3 totals 15 residues. V gave up 3 bases and J gave up 4 bases, with 16 bases separating them. From germline, CDR1 is SGDLS and CDR2 YYNGEE. This CDR3 reads CASSANLRNAYGYTF. For the CDR3, the DNA is TGTGCCAGCAGCGCTAACCTCCGGAACGCCTATGGCTACACCTTC.

The J gene is TRBJ1-2, the V gene TRBV11-2; D may be TRBD1 (5 bases). This CDR3 region has 13 residues. The V gene lost 1 base and the J gene lost 6 bases, with 9 bases spanning the gap. CDR1 is SGHAT, CDR2 FQNNGV, per germline. This CDR3 is CASSLGQGNGYTF. CDR3 coding DNA: TGTGCCAGCAGCTTAGGGCAGGGTAATGGCTACACCTTC.

The chain carries TRBV21-1 and TRBJ2-7; the table assigns TRBD1, which was not confirmed against the DNA. TRBV21-1 is assigned pseudogene status. The CDR3 contains 12 residues. Written as DNA, the CDR3 is TGTGCCAGCAGCATGCAGGGTTTGGAGCAGTACTTC. Amino acids: CASSMQGLEQYF.

The rearrangement joins TRBV6-6 to TRBJ2-7, with 9 nucleotides matching TRBD1. Germline CDR1 and CDR2: MNHNY and SVGAGI (reference sequence). V shed 7 bases and J 5 bases; nucleotides not matched to a gene: 6. CDR3 length: 13 amino acids. CDR3: CASKGQGVHEQYF. In DNA, the CDR3 is TGTGCCAGCAAGGGACAGGGAGTACACGAGCAGTACTTC.

The chain has TRBV16 and TRBJ1-3, with unresolved D. Germline V gene lookup returns CDR1 KGHSY and CDR2 FQNENV. Trimming took 0 bases from V and 1 from J, leaving 4 bases between them. CDR3 length equals 14 residues. CDR3: CASSQSQSGNTIYF. CDR3 DNA: TGTGCCAGCAGCCAATCCCAATCTGGAAACACCATATATTTT.

This chain links TRBV23-1 with TRBJ2-2; 7 nucleotides match TRBD1. TRBV23-1 is annotated as an ORF whose role is uncertain. The V and J ends lost 4 bases and 5 bases, in that order; junction bases with no gene match: 13. The CDR3 is made up of 17 amino acids. CDR3 in DNA: TGCGCCAGCAGTCGAGAGGGACAGCCTCTGCGGACCGGGGAGCTGTTTTTT. Protein sequence: CASSREGQPLRTGELFF.

The V and J genes are TRBV11-2 and TRBJ2-3, with 9 bases lining up with TRBD2. This CDR3 is 18 amino acids long. Germline CDR1 reads SGHAT; CDR2 reads FQNNGV. V lost 1 base, J lost 0 bases, and 8 bases stayed unmatched. Written as DNA, the CDR3 is TGTGCCAGCAGCTTAGGGCTGACTAGCGGAAAGAGCACAGATACGCAGTATTTT. Amino acids: CASSLGLTSGKSTDTQYF.

The DNA for the CDR3 is TGTGCCAGCAGCGCGGGGGGGGCAAATCAGCCCCAGCATTTT. It codes for CASSAGGANQPQHF. The chain employs TRBV5-4 and TRBJ1-5, with D perhaps matching TRBD1 (6 bases). V lost 4 bases and J lost 4, with 12 bases in between. The CDR3 is 14 residues long. Germline CDR1 reads SGHNT; CDR2 reads YYREEE (reference sequence).

The CDR3 sequence is CASSSGSSYEQYF. As DNA, the CDR3 is TGCGCCAGCAGCTCCGGGTCCTCCTACGAGCAGTACTTC. This sequence joins TRBV5-1 and TRBJ2-7; no definite D call. Germline V gene lookup returns CDR1 SGHRS and CDR2 YFSETQ. Trimming stripped 3 bases from V and 0 bases from J, with 7 bases between. This CDR3 spans 13 amino acids.

The gene calls are TRBV11-3 and TRBJ2-5; D ambiguous. Germline CDR1 SGHNT, CDR2 YENEEA. The CDR3 length is 16 residues. The V and J ends lost 4 bases and 5 bases respectively, with 20 bases between them. In DNA, the CDR3 is TGTGCCAGCAGCTCAAGCCTCGGACGGGCCGGGGAGACCCAGTACTTC. This codes for CASSSSLGRAGETQYF.

The chain recombines TRBV2 with TRBJ1-5; unclear D gene. The CDR3 is made up of 13 amino acids. V was trimmed by 3 bases and J by 4 bases, leaving 7 bases between them. Germline V gene sequence: CDR1 SNHLY, CDR2 FYNNEI. Here the CDR3 DNA reads TGTGCCAGCAGTGAGGTCTTTAATCAGCCCCAGCATTTT. Amino acid sequence: CASSEVFNQPQHF.

The rearrangement joins TRBV30 to TRBJ2-1; 11 nucleotides line up with TRBD2. Unmatched junction bases numbered 3, after V lost 7 bases and J lost 4 bases. This CDR3 is built from 13 residues. The germline CDR1 and CDR2 sequences are GTSNPN and SVGIG (reference sequence). The CDR3 sequence is CAFGTSGYNEQFF. The CDR3 nucleotides are TGTGCCTTCGGGACTAGCGGATACAATGAGCAGTTCTTC.

J is TRBJ1-5 and V is TRBV19; D may be TRBD1 (5 bases). The germline gives CDR1 LNHDA, CDR2 SQIVND (reference sequence). V lost 7 bases and J 0 bases, leaving 28 bases between the germline ends. The CDR3 is 20 amino acids. The CDR3 DNA reads as TGTGCCAGTACCTCCCTCCTGTCGGGACGGAGGAAAAGTAGCAATCAGCCCCAGCATTTT. Residues: CASTSLLSGRRKSSNQPQHF.

The V and J genes are TRBV7-9 and TRBJ1-5; D might be TRBD1 (6 bases). This CDR3 spans 15 amino acids. CDR1 is SEHNR, CDR2 FQNEAQ, per germline (reference sequence). The V gene lost 5 bases and the J gene lost 1 base, with 12 bases spanning the gap. In DNA, the CDR3 is TGTGCCAGCAGCACCGGGACATACAGCAATCAGCCCCAGCATTTT. Translation: CASSTGTYSNQPQHF.

The V and J genes are TRBV5-1 and TRBJ1-1; D is unclear. Germline V gives CDR1 SGHRS, CDR2 YFSETQ. This CDR3 contains 14 residues. V gave up 4 bases and J gave up 4 bases, with 14 bases separating them. The CDR3 spells CASSLDPIVTEAFF. CDR3 nucleotide sequence: TGCGCCAGCAGCCTAGACCCAATAGTCACTGAAGCTTTCTTT.

This chain links TRBV7-8 with TRBJ1-3; D is uncertain. Germline V lookup: CDR1 SGHVS, CDR2 FQNEAQ. V was shortened by 1 base and J by 3 bases, with 7 bases between the two germline ends. This CDR3 is built from 14 residues. DNA for the CDR3: TGTGCCAGCAGCTTAGTTCGCAGTGGAAACACCATATATTTT. It codes for CASSLVRSGNTIYF.

The J gene is TRBJ2-1, the V gene TRBV27, with 12 bases identical to TRBD2. The germline V gene encodes CDR1 MNHEY and CDR2 SMNVEV (reference sequence). This CDR3 is 19 amino acids long. The V and J ends lost 7 bases and 6 bases, in that order; junction bases with no gene match: 19. The CDR3 region has the DNA TGTGCCAGCAAACCGCTAGCGGGAGGGCCAGGTTCGGGGAGCAATGAGCAGTTCTTC. Its translation is CASKPLAGGPGSGSNEQFF.

The gene calls are TRBV7-2 and TRBJ2-3, with a tentative D call TRBD2 (6 bases). The CDR3 runs 15 residues. Deletions cut 5 bases from V and 3 bases from J, with 15 bases between. CDR1 SGHTA and CDR2 FQGNSA come from the germline V gene. CDR3 nucleotides: TGTGCCAGCAGCCACGGGAACGGGAGAACAGATACGCAGTATTTT. Translating gives CASSHGNGRTDTQYF.

The chain carries TRBV4-1 and TRBJ2-1, with 9 bases identical to TRBD2. The CDR3 extends over 15 amino acids. Germline CDR1 reads MGHRA; CDR2 reads YSYEKL. The V segment lost 3 bases and the J segment 5 bases; nucleotides outside the gene matches: 5. CDR3 residues: CASSQLGLADNEQFF. In DNA, the CDR3 is TGCGCCAGCAGCCAGTTGGGACTAGCTGACAATGAGCAGTTCTTC.

The chain has TRBV30 and TRBJ2-3, with D hard to call. CDR3 length: 15 amino acids. Germline values: CDR1 GTSNPN, CDR2 SVGIG (reference sequence). With 0 bases removed from V and 2 bases from J, the gap between germline ends came to 12 bases. The DNA of the CDR3 is TGTGCCTGGAGTGTCCGGCATGCCCTCACAGATACGCAGTATTTT. Protein sequence: CAWSVRHALTDTQYF.

V is TRBV7-9 and J is TRBJ2-2, with 13 bases identical to TRBD2. Germline lookup yields CDR1 SEHNR and CDR2 FQNEAQ (reference sequence). This CDR3 comprises 17 residues. V dropped 7 bases and J dropped 4; count of bases not matched to a gene: 9. CDR3 region: CASTPGLAGRGTGELFF. DNA for the CDR3: TGTGCCAGCACTCCGGGACTAGCGGGGAGAGGCACCGGGGAGCTGTTTTTT.

The V and J genes are TRBV29-1 and TRBJ2-2, with 7 bases aligning to TRBD1. Per the germline V gene, CDR1 is SQVTM and CDR2 is ANQGSEA. The CDR3 sequence is 15 residues long. The ends lost 8 bases at V and 0 bases at J; junction bases unmatched: 9. CDR3 protein: CSTTTGASNTGELFF. The DNA of the CDR3 is TGCAGCACTACCACAGGGGCTTCGAACACCGGGGAGCTGTTTTTT.

This clone has a single count. The CDR3, as DNA: TGTGCCAGTAGTATTGGGACAGGTCCGGAAAAACTGTTTTTT. This encodes CASSIGTGPEKLFF. The chain joins TRBV19 to TRBJ1-4; 8 positions agree with TRBD1. V was pared by 3 bases and J by 8 bases, with 5 bases of the junction left unmatched. From germline, CDR1 is LNHDA and CDR2 SQIVND (reference sequence). CDR3 length: 14 amino acids.

This chain's CDR3 is CASSEASSNTGELFF. DNA for the CDR3: TGTGCCAGCAGTGAAGCCAGTTCAAACACCGGGGAGCTGTTTTTT. The V call is TRBV2, the J call TRBJ2-2; unclear D gene. The CDR3 extends over 15 amino acids. Trimming removed 0 bases from V and 2 bases from J, with 7 bases in between. Germline CDR1 reads SNHLY; CDR2 reads FYNNEI.